The 27 T cell receptor beta chains in this list originate from one sample, sequenced in a study of T cells in Graves' hyperthyroidism and ophthalmopathy (dated by TCRdb to the late 2010s). The protocol used for the library was multiplex PCR. Sequencing took place on an Illumina HiSeq 2000. The TCR beta CDR3 regions were amplified from RNA transcripts. The first round of RT-PCR for the TCR CDR3 was performed with the HTBI primer set and the Qiagen OneStep RT-PCR kit. TCRdb redid the processing of the public reads, applying fastp at Q25 and MiXCR, and retained in-frame beta chains. For every CDR3 protein sequence, its rows merge into one entry that carries the most common genes and DNA. The sample profile shows hundreds of thousands of distinct CDR3 sequences; about 14% of them were found once. The leading ten clones occupy around 23% of the sample. Specimen: blood. All receptors come from a woman aged 30 to 39 with Graves' hyperthyroidism.

This clonotype was detected many times. The chain recombines TRBV6-1 with TRBJ1-4; TRBD1 might be the D (6 bases). The germline gives CDR1 MNHNS, CDR2 SASEGT. Trimming took off 7 bases at V and 8 bases at J, with 17 bases between the two ends. CDR3 length: 14 amino acids. The CDR3 sequence is CASMREGGGEKLFF. CDR3 in DNA: TGTGCCAGCATGCGAGAAGGGGGTGGGGAAAAACTGTTTTTT.

This clonotype turned up a few times. The chain links TRBV25-1 to TRBJ2-5; the match to TRBD1 covers 8 bases. This CDR3 spans 14 amino acids. CDR1 is MGHDK, CDR2 SYGVNS, per germline. V lost 6 bases and J lost 5; bases outside the gene matches: 8. The chain's CDR3 is CASRMTGEYETQYF. CDR3 DNA: TGTGCCAGCAGGATGACAGGGGAGTACGAGACCCAGTACTTC.

This chain uses TRBV18 with TRBJ2-7, with D possibly matching TRBD2 (5 bases). Germline V lookup: CDR1 KGHSH, CDR2 LQKENI. This CDR3 is 14 amino acids long. With 2 bases removed from V and 4 bases from J, the gap between germline ends came to 12 bases. The CDR3 bases are TGTGCCAGCTCACCATTCGCTAGCTCGTACGAGCAGTACTTC. Translation gives CASSPFASSYEQYF.

The V call is TRBV28, the J call TRBJ1-2; 9 bases match TRBD1. The CDR3 covers 15 residues. After removal of 6 bases from V and 8 bases from J, the junction contained 13 bases not matched to a gene. Germline V CDR1 and CDR2: MDHEN, SYDVKM. In DNA, the CDR3 is TGTGCCAGCAGGACAGGGGGTGAGACTTTTCTGGGCTACACCTTC. It encodes CASRTGGETFLGYTF.

This clonotype was found a few times. This chain uses TRBV10-3 with TRBJ2-7, with TRBD2 matching 7 bases. The germline gives CDR1 ENHRY, CDR2 SYGVKD. After removal of 5 bases from V and 7 bases from J, the junction contained 14 bases not matched to a gene. This CDR3 has 15 residues. The CDR3 region has the DNA TGTGCCATCAGTTCGGGAGCGGGAAGGTTTGTTGAGCAGTACTTC. It encodes CAISSGAGRFVEQYF.

The chain carries TRBV10-3 and TRBJ2-1; possibly TRBD1 or TRBD2 for D (5 bases each). The CDR3 is 13 amino acids. CDR1 ENHRY and CDR2 SYGVKD come from the germline V gene. The V and J ends lost 8 bases and 6 bases respectively, with 14 bases between them. The CDR3: CAIQDPGTNEQFF. The CDR3 DNA reads TGTGCCATCCAGGATCCCGGGACCAATGAGCAGTTCTTC.

This chain connects TRBV12-3 or TRBV12-4 to TRBJ1-5, with D possibly matching TRBD1 (5 bases). With 5 bases removed from V and 7 bases from J, the gap between germline ends came to 18 bases. This CDR3 contains 15 residues. For the CDR3, the DNA is TGTGCCAGCAGTCTTGCCGGCCTTGGGGGACAGCCCCAGCATTTT. Protein product: CASSLAGLGGQPQHF.

The table lists this clonotype with many counts. This sequence joins TRBV28 and TRBJ1-5, with TRBD1 matching over 9 bases. This CDR3 contains 18 residues. CDR1 and CDR2 from the germline V gene are MDHEN and SYDVKM. Losses at the gene ends were 8 bases for V and 3 bases for J; bases not matched to a gene: 17. The CDR3 region is CASSRTGATGLDNQPQHF. The CDR3 nucleotides are TGTGCCAGCTCCCGGACAGGGGCAACGGGATTAGACAATCAGCCCCAGCATTTT.

This clonotype was detected many times. The V gene is TRBV28, the J gene TRBJ1-5; D is uncertain. Germline values: CDR1 MDHEN, CDR2 SYDVKM. The V end lost 3 bases, the J end lost 1 base, and 13 bases lay between the germline ends. The CDR3 has 16 residues. This chain's CDR3 is CASSFTRRFSNQPQHF. CDR3 bases: TGTGCCAGCAGTTTTACCAGGAGGTTCAGCAATCAGCCCCAGCATTTT.

This clonotype occurred many times. This chain links TRBV28 with TRBJ2-4; tentatively, D is TRBD1 (5 bases). The germline V gene encodes CDR1 MDHEN and CDR2 SYDVKM. The CDR3 runs 18 residues. V lost 2 bases, J lost 1 base, and 18 bases lay in between. CDR3 sequence (DNA): TGTGCCAGCAGTTTAATCGGTAGACAGTTAAGTGCCAAAAACATTCAGTACTTC. This translates into CASSLIGRQLSAKNIQYF.

The genes are TRBV9 and TRBJ2-1; D is possibly TRBD1 (5 bases). Looked up from germline, CDR1 is SGDLS and CDR2 is YYNGEE. The V end lost 0 bases, the J end lost 6 bases, and 10 bases lay between the germline ends. The CDR3 length is 14 residues. The CDR3 here is CASSVAGWGNEQFF. CDR3 DNA: TGTGCCAGCAGCGTAGCAGGGTGGGGCAATGAGCAGTTCTTC.

This clonotype was seen at least ten times. The chain combines TRBV24-1 with TRBJ2-1; 7 nucleotides line up with TRBD2. The V gene's germline CDR1 is KGHDR and CDR2 SFDVKD. This CDR3 is built from 16 residues. The trim removed 4 bases at V and 2 bases at J, leaving 7 bases unmatched. CDR3 amino acids: CATSDPQGGTYNEQFF. CDR3 DNA sequence: TGTGCCACCAGTGACCCTCAGGGAGGGACCTACAATGAGCAGTTCTTC.

Note on this clonotype: A much larger clone differs by one base, so this may be a read error. The chain employs TRBV30 and TRBJ2-1; D gene uncertain. CDR3 length: 13 residues. Germline-derived CDR1 and CDR2 are GTSNPN and SVGIG (reference sequence). CDR3 sequence: CACQLSSCNEQFF. CDR3 nucleotides: TGTGCCTGCCAACTGAGCTCCTGCAATGAGCAGTTCTTC.

This clonotype showed up just a few times. The rearrangement links TRBV30 to TRBJ1-3; D ambiguous. CDR3 length: 14 residues. V dropped 2 bases and J dropped 5 bases, with 13 bases sitting between them. CDR1 GTSNPN and CDR2 SVGIG come from the germline V gene (reference sequence). CDR3 nucleotides: TGTGCCTGGAGTCTGACGGCAGCTAGAAACACCATATATTTT. Protein product: CAWSLTAARNTIYF. The full variable domain, completed using reference TRBV30 and TRBJ1-3, is SQTIHQWPATLVQPVGSPLSLECTVEGTSNPNLYWYRQAAGRGLQLLFYSVGIGQISSEVPQNLSASRPQDRQFILSSKKLLLSDSGFYLCAWSLTAARNTIYFGEGSWLTVV.

This clonotype was detected many times. This chain uses TRBV29-1 with TRBJ2-7; 8 bases map to TRBD1. Germline V gives CDR1 SQVTM, CDR2 ANQGSEA. The length of the CDR3 is 12 residues. Losses at the gene ends were 4 bases for V and 7 bases for J; bases not matched to a gene: 6. For the CDR3, the DNA is TGCAGCGTTGGCAACAGGGGGAGGGAGCAGTACTTC. It translates to CSVGNRGREQYF.

V is TRBV7-3 and J is TRBJ2-1, with D maybe TRBD2 (6 bases). V gave up 4 bases and J gave up 5 bases, with 12 bases separating them. This CDR3 has 14 residues. Germline V gives CDR1 SGHTA, CDR2 FQGTGA. CDR3 nucleotide sequence: TGTGCCAGCAGCTCTCAGGGAGGAGACAATGAGCAGTTCTTC. As protein: CASSSQGGDNEQFF.

In its sample, this clonotype was seen many times. The chain employs TRBV20-1 and TRBJ2-5; D gene uncertain. In germline, CDR1 is DFQATT, CDR2 SNEGSKA (reference sequence). Trimming took off 6 bases at V and 0 bases at J, with 14 bases between the two ends. The CDR3 spans 14 residues. The CDR3: CSAISFRYQETQYF. The CDR3 DNA is TGCAGTGCCATCTCATTTCGGTACCAAGAGACCCAGTACTTC.

This clonotype was seen a handful of times. The chain recombines TRBV3-1 with TRBJ2-7; D may be TRBD2 (5 bases). Trimming stripped 4 bases from V and 4 bases from J, with 29 bases between. CDR1 is LGHDT and CDR2 is YNNKEL in the germline V gene (reference sequence). CDR3 size: 19 residues. The CDR3 is CASSPPIGLRNLAPYEQYF. In DNA form, the CDR3 reads TGTGCCAGCAGCCCCCCCATAGGACTTCGAAACCTGGCCCCTTACGAGCAGTACTTC.

This clonotype appeared many times. This chain connects TRBV12-3 or TRBV12-4 to TRBJ1-1, with no clear D. There are 13 residues in the CDR3. Deletions cut 0 bases from V and 8 bases from J, with 10 bases between. The CDR3 spells CASSLALLTEAFF. CDR3 coding DNA: TGTGCCAGCAGTTTAGCGCTTTTGACGGAAGCTTTCTTT.

There are a few counts of this clonotype. The V and J genes are TRBV5-6 and TRBJ2-2, with D maybe TRBD1 (5 bases). The CDR3 loop spans 16 amino acids. Trimming stripped 4 bases from V and 1 base from J, with 14 bases between. Germline lookup yields CDR1 SGHDT and CDR2 YYEEEE. The CDR3 DNA sequence: TGTGCCAGCAGCCTACGGACACTTTGGAACACCGGGGAGCTGTTTTTT. This codes for CASSLRTLWNTGELFF.

This clonotype has at least ten counts. The rearrangement links TRBV12-3 or TRBV12-4 to TRBJ2-1; 7 bases map to TRBD2. The CDR3 length is 13 residues. J gave up 0 bases and V 8 bases, and 1 base lay outside the gene matches. The CDR3 DNA is TGTGCCAGCCTAGCGGCCTCCTACAATGAGCAGTTCTTC. Protein sequence: CASLAASYNEQFF.

This clonotype was counted at least ten times. The chain joins TRBV6-1 to TRBJ2-3, with 10 positions matching TRBD1. The CDR3 covers 15 residues. V lost 7 bases to trimming and J lost 1 base; unmatched junction nucleotides: 5. CDR1 is MNHNS and CDR2 is SASEGT in the germline V gene. The CDR3 sequence is CASKTGTGGTDTQYF. The CDR3 nucleotides read TGTGCCAGCAAAACCGGGACAGGGGGCACAGATACGCAGTATTTT.

J is TRBJ2-7 and V is TRBV15; perhaps TRBD1 as D (5 bases). V lost 5 bases, J lost 2 bases, and 22 bases lay in between. CDR1 and CDR2 from the germline V gene are LNHNV and YYDKDF (reference sequence). This CDR3 has 17 residues. The CDR3 spells CATSGRKPTAIPYEQYF. The CDR3 DNA follows: TGTGCCACCAGCGGAAGAAAACCGACAGCAATCCCCTACGAGCAGTACTTC.

This clonotype showed up many times. V and J are TRBV7-2 and TRBJ2-2; D not resolved. The CDR3 has 14 residues. Germline CDR1 reads SGHTA; CDR2 reads FQGNSA. Trimming removed 3 bases from V and 0 bases from J, with 5 bases in between. The CDR3 bases are TGTGCCAGCAGCTTGGAATCGAACACCGGGGAGCTGTTTTTT. It codes for CASSLESNTGELFF.

This clonotype was recorded at least ten times. The gene calls are TRBV15 and TRBJ1-2, with D perhaps matching TRBD1 (6 bases). This CDR3 is built from 16 residues. Trimming removed 2 bases at V and 0 bases at J, with 13 bases between. Per the germline V gene, CDR1 is LNHNV and CDR2 is YYDKDF (reference sequence). In DNA, the CDR3 is TGTGCCACCAGCAGATTCCGGGACAAGACTAACTATGGCTACACCTTC. Translation gives CATSRFRDKTNYGYTF.

This clonotype was picked up many times. The V gene is TRBV28, the J gene TRBJ2-1, with TRBD2 identical over 7 bases. In germline, CDR1 is MDHEN, CDR2 SYDVKM. J gave up 2 bases and V 5 bases, and 9 bases lay outside the gene matches. This CDR3 spans 16 amino acids. The CDR3 region has the DNA TGTGCCAGCAGTCCCATGGGGGGAGGGACCTACAATGAGCAGTTCTTC. Amino acid sequence: CASSPMGGGTYNEQFF. The whole variable domain, remainder taken from reference TRBV28 and TRBJ2-1, is DVKVTQSSRYLVKRTGEKVFLECVQDMDHENMFWYRQDPGLGLRLIYFSYDVKMKEKGDIPEGYSVSREKKERFSLILESASTNQTSMYLCASSPMGGGTYNEQFFGPGTRLTVL.

This chain links TRBV4-2 with TRBJ2-2; 9 bases line up with TRBD2. From germline, CDR1 is LGHNA and CDR2 YNFKEQ. The CDR3 sequence is 16 residues long. V was pared by 3 bases and J by 3 bases, with 5 bases of the junction left unmatched. The CDR3 DNA sequence: TGTGCCAGCAGCCAGGATAGCGGGAGCTACACCGGGGAGCTGTTTTTT. It encodes CASSQDSGSYTGELFF.